This passage covers 20 T cell receptor beta chains from one sample sequenced in a study of PD-1 blockade in mismatch repair-deficient tumors. The table came from immunoSEQ multiplex PCR; TCRdb's copy has only in-frame clones and leaves some out. This table has approximately 25,000 clones, nearly 85% appearing once. Sequenced here: peripheral blood, sampled 12 weeks after starting pembrolizumab. These receptor sequences come from an adult with mismatch repair-deficient cancer.

The chain employs TRBV5-1 and TRBJ1-3; weak D call: TRBD1 (6 bases). Deletions cut 0 bases from V and 8 bases from J, with 15 bases between. Germline V CDR1 and CDR2: SGHRS, YFSETQ. CDR3 size: 15 residues. CDR3 sequence (DNA): TGCGCCAGCAGCTTGGGTACGGGGGCCATGTACACCATATATTTT. This codes for CASSLGTGAMYTIYF.

The chain joins TRBV11-2 to TRBJ2-7, with a weak D call TRBD1 (5 bases). The CDR3 is 12 amino acids. CDR1 and CDR2 (germline): SGHAT, FQNNGV. Trimming took off 5 bases at V and 5 bases at J, with 10 bases between the two ends. The CDR3: CASSQGSHEQYF. The CDR3 region has the DNA TGTGCCAGCAGCCAGGGTTCCCACGAGCAGTACTTC.

A note on this clone: This may come from a read error, since a much larger clone is one base off. J is TRBJ2-1 and V is TRBV5-4, with TRBD1 identical over 8 bases. Trimming at V came to 4 bases and at J to 9 bases, leaving 21 bases not matched to a gene. The CDR3 runs 18 residues. Germline-derived CDR1 and CDR2 are SGHNT and YYREEE (reference sequence). The CDR3 sequence is CASSPAAYGQGTRSEQFF. In DNA, the CDR3 is TGTGCCAGCAGCCCAGCGGCTTACGGACAGGGAACCCGGAGTGAGCAGTTCTTC. Full variable domain (outside the CDR3, taken from reference TRBV5-4 and TRBJ2-1): ETGVTQSPTHLIKTRGQQVTLRCSSQSGHNTVSWYQQALGQGPQFIFQYYREEENGRGNFPPRFSGLQFPNYSSELNVNALELDDSALYLCASSPAAYGQGTRSEQFFGPGTRLTVL.

The chain carries TRBV5-1 and TRBJ2-7; 8 nucleotides match TRBD2. The CDR3 length is 17 residues. Germline CDR1 is SGHRS and CDR2 is YFSETQ. Unmatched junction bases numbered 12, after V lost 4 bases and J lost 0 bases. In DNA form, the CDR3 reads TGCGCCAGCAGCCCAGGAGGAGCGGGGGTGAGCTCCTACGAGCAGTACTTC. Translation gives CASSPGGAGVSSYEQYF.

This chain joins TRBV5-4 and TRBJ2-6; no clear D gene. V was shortened by 3 bases and J by 4 bases, with 5 bases between the two germline ends. In germline, CDR1 is SGHNT, CDR2 YYREEE (reference sequence). There are 13 residues in the CDR3. CDR3 in DNA: TGTGCCAGCAGCTCCCGGGGGGCCAACGTCCTGACTTTC. Translating gives CASSSRGANVLTF.

The chain recombines TRBV28 with TRBJ2-7, with D possibly TRBD2 on 6 matching bases. The CDR3 is made up of 15 amino acids. V lost 1 base, J lost 0 bases, and 10 bases lay in between. Germline CDR1 and CDR2: MDHEN and SYDVKM. CDR3 in amino acids: CASSLFAGSSYEQYF. For the CDR3, the DNA is TGTGCCAGCAGTTTATTTGCGGGGAGCTCCTACGAGCAGTACTTC.

The J gene is TRBJ2-2, the V gene TRBV5-5; D is undetermined. Trimming cost V 1 base and J 2 bases, with 9 bases left between them. The CDR3 length is 15 residues. Germline V gene sequence: CDR1 SGHKS, CDR2 YYEKEE (reference sequence). The CDR3 region has the DNA TGTGCCAGCAGCTTGAGGGTTTACAACACCGGGGAGCTGTTTTTT. Its translation: CASSLRVYNTGELFF.

The V call is TRBV5-6, the J call TRBJ2-7; 7 bases agree with TRBD1. After removal of 1 base from V and 2 bases from J, the junction contained 6 bases not matched to a gene. From germline, CDR1 is SGHDT and CDR2 YYEEEE. There are 15 residues in the CDR3. CDR3 nucleotide sequence: TGTGCCAGCAGCTTGTTGAGACAGGGCACCTACGAGCAGTACTTC. Translation: CASSLLRQGTYEQYF.

This chain uses TRBV19 with TRBJ2-2; 10 bases match TRBD1. CDR3 length: 15 residues. CDR1 is LNHDA and CDR2 is SQIVND in the germline V gene (reference sequence). The ends lost 3 bases at V and 4 bases at J; junction bases unmatched: 2. CDR3 sequence (DNA): TGTGCCAGTAGTATGGGGACAGGGGTCACCGGGGAGCTGTTTTTT. Its protein is CASSMGTGVTGELFF.

This chain connects TRBV4-1 to TRBJ2-5, with 8 bases fitting TRBD1. The V gene's germline CDR1 is MGHRA and CDR2 YSYEKL. The CDR3 spans 18 residues. Trimming at V came to 0 bases and at J to 1 base, leaving 10 bases not matched to a gene. CDR3 residues: CASSQEPRTGTSQETQYF. DNA for the CDR3: TGCGCCAGCAGCCAAGAACCCCGGACAGGGACCAGCCAAGAGACCCAGTACTTC.

The V call is TRBV18, the J call TRBJ2-7, with TRBD1 matching over 7 bases. J gave up 2 bases and V 2 bases, and 0 bases lay outside the gene matches. The CDR3 runs 13 residues. Germline V gene data show CDR1 as KGHSH and CDR2 as LQKENI. The CDR3 bases are TGTGCCAGCTCACCAGGGACAGCCTACGAGCAGTACTTC. Translating it yields CASSPGTAYEQYF.

This clone was recorded a few times. The V and J genes are TRBV2 and TRBJ2-7; weak D call: TRBD2 (5 bases). Per germline, CDR1 SNHLY and CDR2 FYNNEI. The length of the CDR3 is 15 residues. Trimming shortened V by 6 bases and J by 2 bases, and 17 bases separated the two germline ends. The CDR3 loop reads CASRGSSAYTYEQYF. CDR3 DNA: TGTGCCAGCAGGGGGAGTAGCGCATACACCTACGAGCAGTACTTC.

This chain joins TRBV28 and TRBJ1-4; 11 bases are a match to TRBD1. Germline V gene lookup returns CDR1 MDHEN and CDR2 SYDVKM. This CDR3 comprises 15 residues. V trimming: 6 bases; J trimming: 7 bases; junction bases outside the gene matches: 7. The CDR3 DNA reads TGTGCCAGCAGCCAGGACAGGGGGCTTATTGAAAAACTGTTTTTT. Its translation is CASSQDRGLIEKLFF.

J is TRBJ2-7 and V is TRBV30; D gene ambiguous. CDR1 is GTSNPN and CDR2 is SVGIG in the germline V gene (reference sequence). CDR3 length equals 12 residues. CDR3 residues: CAGQVSSYEQYF. CDR3 in DNA: TGTGCTGGGCAGGTGAGCTCCTACGAGCAGTACTTC.

This sequence joins TRBV5-4 and TRBJ2-5; D may be TRBD1 or TRBD2 (5 bases each). From germline, CDR1 is SGHNT and CDR2 YYREEE (reference sequence). V was pared by 0 bases and J by 1 base, with 7 bases between. The CDR3 has 14 residues. CDR3 DNA sequence: TGTGCCAGCAGCTTGGGTGGGACCCAAGAGACCCAGTACTTC. It is translated as CASSLGGTQETQYF.

The V gene is TRBV11-2, the J gene TRBJ2-4; D is unresolved. Deletions cut 5 bases from V and 2 bases from J, with 19 bases between. The CDR3 contains 17 residues. The germline CDR1 and CDR2 sequences are SGHAT and FQNNGV. CDR3 in amino acids: CASSQWWSFGPKNIQYF. CDR3 coding DNA: TGTGCCAGCAGCCAATGGTGGTCGTTCGGGCCCAAAAACATTCAGTACTTC.

The V call is TRBV28, the J call TRBJ2-7; TRBD1 might be the D (5 bases). Germline-derived CDR1 and CDR2 are MDHEN and SYDVKM. The length of the CDR3 is 14 residues. The V end was cut by 5 bases, the J end by 5 bases, with 16 bases between. The CDR3 DNA reads TGTGCCAGCAGTCCTTCTAAGGGGATGAACGAGCAGTACTTC. Its translation is CASSPSKGMNEQYF.

The chain couples TRBV5-4 to TRBJ2-3; 7 bases are a match to TRBD2. The germline V gene encodes CDR1 SGHNT and CDR2 YYREEE (reference sequence). The V and J ends lost 2 bases and 0 bases, in that order; junction bases with no gene match: 3. This CDR3 is built from 15 residues. The CDR3 DNA sequence: TGTGCCAGCAGCTTCGGGGGAGGGAGCACAGATACGCAGTATTTT. It codes for CASSFGGGSTDTQYF.

This clone was counted a few times. Germline and junction disagree at one end, which may indicate a read error. At the DNA level, this CDR3 is encoded by other sequences in the same sample as well. This chain links TRBV5-1 with TRBJ2-7, with D unclear. CDR1 SGHRS and CDR2 YFSETQ come from the germline V gene. There are 14 residues in the CDR3. CDR3 nucleotide sequence: TGTGCCAGCAGCTCCTGGGGTATATCGGACGAGCAGTACTTC. This gives the protein CASSSWGISDEQYF.

The J gene is TRBJ2-1, the V gene TRBV9, with 8 nucleotides matching TRBD2. The V segment lost 3 bases and the J segment 4 bases; nucleotides outside the gene matches: 3. The V gene's germline CDR1 is SGDLS and CDR2 YYNGEE. The CDR3 contains 14 residues. The CDR3 sequence is CASSAREGYNEQFF. Written as DNA, the CDR3 is TGTGCCAGCAGCGCTCGGGAGGGATACAATGAGCAGTTCTTC.